This T cell receptor beta chain was obtained from a study of T cells after yellow fever vaccination. Looking at the study overall: The authors prepared low-cell-number fractions using SMART-Seq v4 Ultra Low Input. General observations from the study: The secondary response showed a weaker magnitude and a faster peak, day 5 versus 15.

The table lists this clonotype with a few counts. Its specificity is unknown. Template-switching 5'RACE yielded the TCR cDNA; a universal primer site and UMIs were added in the process. Each CDR3 protein gets one entry after TCRdb re-called the 5' RACE reads with MiXCR. Of 500,000 to 700,000 distinct CDR3 sequences detected, 15% to 20% appear once; the ten largest clones hold roughly an eighth. The CDR3 consists of 14 residues. V lost 2 bases, J lost 8 bases, and 12 bases lay in between. Germline lookup yields CDR1 MNHEY and CDR2 SVGAGI. The sequencing used PBMCs, collected 15 days after the yellow fever booster vaccination. This chain joins TRBV6-5 and TRBJ1-4; D is perhaps TRBD1 (6 bases). The clonotype was recovered from a young man who received the YFV17D yellow fever vaccine. The CDR3 DNA is TGTGCCAGCAGTTACAGGGGGTTTCAGGAAAAACTGTTTTTT. This codes for CASSYRGFQEKLFF.